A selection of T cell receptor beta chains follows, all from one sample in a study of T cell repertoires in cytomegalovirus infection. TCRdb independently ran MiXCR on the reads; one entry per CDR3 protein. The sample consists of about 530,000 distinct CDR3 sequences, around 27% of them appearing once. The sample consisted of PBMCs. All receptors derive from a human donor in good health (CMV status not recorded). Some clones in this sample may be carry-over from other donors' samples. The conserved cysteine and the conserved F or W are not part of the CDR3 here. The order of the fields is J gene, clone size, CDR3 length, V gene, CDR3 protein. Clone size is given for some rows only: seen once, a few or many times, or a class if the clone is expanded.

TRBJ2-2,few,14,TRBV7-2,ASSESGSSGIGELF
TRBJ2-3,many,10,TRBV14,ASSRDRDTQY
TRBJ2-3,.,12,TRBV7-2,ASTRGLDPDTQY
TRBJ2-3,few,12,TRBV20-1,SARDSGSTDTQY
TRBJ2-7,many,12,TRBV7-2,ASTGTSGSYEQY
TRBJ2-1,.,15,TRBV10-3,AISAGLGQGAINEQF
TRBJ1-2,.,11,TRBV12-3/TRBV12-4,ASSSGRVYGYT
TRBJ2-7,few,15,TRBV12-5,ASGSTGGGRAVYEQY
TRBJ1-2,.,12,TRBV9,ASRGDSFNYGYT
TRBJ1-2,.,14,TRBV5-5,ASSLHGRNFNYGYT
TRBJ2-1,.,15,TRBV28,ASTKLSTAGGDNEQF
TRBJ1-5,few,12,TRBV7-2,ASSFTSGNQPQH
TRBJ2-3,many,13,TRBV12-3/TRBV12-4,ASSSRQGNTDTQY
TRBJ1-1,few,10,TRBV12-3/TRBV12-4,ASSSGQGEAF
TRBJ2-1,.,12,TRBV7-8,ASSSTRLHNEQF
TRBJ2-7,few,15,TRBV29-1,SVEEEGKVVGLPEQY
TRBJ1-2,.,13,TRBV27,ASSFAGKEYYGYT
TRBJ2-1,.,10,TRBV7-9,ASSLGSREQF
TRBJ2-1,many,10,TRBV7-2,ASSHPKNEQF
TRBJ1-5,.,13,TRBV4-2,ASSQDGQGVQPQH
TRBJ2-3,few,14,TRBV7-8,ASSTPRAGGTDTQY
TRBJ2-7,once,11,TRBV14,ASSRDTRYEQY
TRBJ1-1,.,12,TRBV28,ASSFLVAVTEAF
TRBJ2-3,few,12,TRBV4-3,ASSPGREADTQY
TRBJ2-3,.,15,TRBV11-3,ASSLIALAGFTRAQY
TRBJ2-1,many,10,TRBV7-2,ASSSSRPSQF
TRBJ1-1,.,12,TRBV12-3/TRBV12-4,AGRGTGMNTEAF
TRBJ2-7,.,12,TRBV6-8,ASRLTGENYEQY
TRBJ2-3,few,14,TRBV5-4,ASRLDTSGNTDTQY
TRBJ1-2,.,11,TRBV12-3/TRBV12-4,ASIQQGFGGYT
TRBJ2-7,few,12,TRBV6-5,ASSLDTSSYEQY
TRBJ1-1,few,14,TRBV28,ASTPLRGFVHTEAF
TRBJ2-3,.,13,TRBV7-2,ASRDSGRAPDTQY
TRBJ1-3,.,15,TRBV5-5,ASSLAGTAFSGNTIY
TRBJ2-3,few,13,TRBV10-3,AISATSGSIDTQY
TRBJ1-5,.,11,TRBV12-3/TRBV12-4,ASSFEGGQPQH
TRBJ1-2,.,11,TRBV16,ASSQRRGDGYT
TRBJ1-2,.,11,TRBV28,ASSPPGVQGYT
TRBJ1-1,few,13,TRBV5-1,ASSTSTTTNTEAF
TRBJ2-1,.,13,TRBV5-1,ASSLVAGFGNEQF
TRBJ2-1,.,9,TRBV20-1,SAGTPTEQF
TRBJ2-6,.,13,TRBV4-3,ASSYGGGGANVLT
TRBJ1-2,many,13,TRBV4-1,ASSQEGGQNFGYT
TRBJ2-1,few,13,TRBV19,ASTQEAGAYNEQF
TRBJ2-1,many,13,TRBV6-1,ASRGGSAFNNEQF
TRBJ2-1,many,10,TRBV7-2,ASSSFVGEQF
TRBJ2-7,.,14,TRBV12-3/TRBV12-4,ASGQGWASGTYEQY
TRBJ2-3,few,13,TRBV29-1,SARLKREGPDTQY
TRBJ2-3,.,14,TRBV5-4,ASSFTSGRLADTQY
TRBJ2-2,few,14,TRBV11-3,ASSPKQGDYTGELF
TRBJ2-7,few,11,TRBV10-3,AIGVAASYEQY
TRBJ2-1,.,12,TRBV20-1,SASSMRRGPEQF
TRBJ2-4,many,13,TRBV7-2,ASSLALGPENIQY
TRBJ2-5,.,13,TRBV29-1,SASTGRGFGETQY
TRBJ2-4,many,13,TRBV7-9,ASSPSRVSEPIQY